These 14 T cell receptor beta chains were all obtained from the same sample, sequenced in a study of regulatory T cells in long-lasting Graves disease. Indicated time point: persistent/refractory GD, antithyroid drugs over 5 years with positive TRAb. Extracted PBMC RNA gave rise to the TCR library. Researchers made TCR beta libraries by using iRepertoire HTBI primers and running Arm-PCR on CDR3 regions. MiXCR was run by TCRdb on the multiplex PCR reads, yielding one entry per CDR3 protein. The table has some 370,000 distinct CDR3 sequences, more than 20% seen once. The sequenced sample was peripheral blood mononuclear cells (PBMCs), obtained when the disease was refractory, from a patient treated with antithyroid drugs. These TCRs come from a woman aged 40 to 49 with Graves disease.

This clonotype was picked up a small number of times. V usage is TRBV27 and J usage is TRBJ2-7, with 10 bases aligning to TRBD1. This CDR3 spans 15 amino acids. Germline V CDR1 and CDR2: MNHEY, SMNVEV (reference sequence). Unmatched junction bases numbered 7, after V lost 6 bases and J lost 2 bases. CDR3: CASSLSGTGAYEQYF. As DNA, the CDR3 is TGTGCCAGCAGCTTGTCTGGGACAGGGGCCTACGAGCAGTACTTC.

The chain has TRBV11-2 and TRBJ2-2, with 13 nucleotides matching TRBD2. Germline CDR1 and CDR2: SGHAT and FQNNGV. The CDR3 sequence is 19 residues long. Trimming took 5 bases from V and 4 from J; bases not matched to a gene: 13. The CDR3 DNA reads TGTGCCAGCAGCCCCTTGTGGACTAGCGGGAGTTGGCTCACCGGGGAGCTGTTTTTT. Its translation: CASSPLWTSGSWLTGELFF.

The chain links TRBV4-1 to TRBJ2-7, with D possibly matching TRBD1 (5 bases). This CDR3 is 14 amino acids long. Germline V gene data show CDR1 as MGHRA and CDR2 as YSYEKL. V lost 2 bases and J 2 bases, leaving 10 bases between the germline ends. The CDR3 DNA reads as TGCGCCAGCAGCCAAAGGCAGGGTGCCTACGAGCAGTACTTC. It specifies CASSQRQGAYEQYF.

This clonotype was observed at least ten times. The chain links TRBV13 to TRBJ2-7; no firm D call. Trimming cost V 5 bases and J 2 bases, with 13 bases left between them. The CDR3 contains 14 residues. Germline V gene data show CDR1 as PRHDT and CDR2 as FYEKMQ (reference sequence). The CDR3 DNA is TGTGCCAGCAGCCCGGCAGGTTGGACCTACGAGCAGTACTTC. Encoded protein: CASSPAGWTYEQYF.

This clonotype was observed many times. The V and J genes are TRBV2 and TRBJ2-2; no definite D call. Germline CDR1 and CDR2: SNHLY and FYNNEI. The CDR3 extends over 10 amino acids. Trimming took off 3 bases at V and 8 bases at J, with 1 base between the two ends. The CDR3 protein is CASSEGELFF. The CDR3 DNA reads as TGTGCCAGCAGTGAGGGGGAGCTGTTTTTT.

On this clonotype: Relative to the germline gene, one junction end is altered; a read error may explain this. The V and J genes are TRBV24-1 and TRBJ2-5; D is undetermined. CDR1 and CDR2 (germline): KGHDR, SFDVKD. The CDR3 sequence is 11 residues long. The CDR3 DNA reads TGTGCCACCAGTGATCGAGAGGCCCAGTACTTC. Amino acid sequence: CATSDREAQYF.

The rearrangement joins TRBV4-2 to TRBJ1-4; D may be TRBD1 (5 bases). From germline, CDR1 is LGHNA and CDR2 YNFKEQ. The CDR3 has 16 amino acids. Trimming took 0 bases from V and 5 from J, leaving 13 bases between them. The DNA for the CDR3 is TGTGCCAGCAGCCAAGAGGGGGGGACCATGAATGAAAAACTGTTTTTT. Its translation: CASSQEGGTMNEKLFF.

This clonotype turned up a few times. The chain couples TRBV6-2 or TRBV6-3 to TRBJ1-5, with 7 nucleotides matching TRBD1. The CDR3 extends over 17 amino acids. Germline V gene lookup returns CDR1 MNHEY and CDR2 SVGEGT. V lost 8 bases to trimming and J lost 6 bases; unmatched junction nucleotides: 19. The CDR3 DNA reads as TGTGCCAGCTCTAGCTGGGGGTATACAGGGGCTCTTCAGCCCCAGCATTTT. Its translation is CASSSWGYTGALQPQHF.

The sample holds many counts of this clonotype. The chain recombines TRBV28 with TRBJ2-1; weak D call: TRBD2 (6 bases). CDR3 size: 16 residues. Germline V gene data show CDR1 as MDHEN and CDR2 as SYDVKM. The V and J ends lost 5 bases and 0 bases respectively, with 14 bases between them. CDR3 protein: CASSPTGTLSYNEQFF. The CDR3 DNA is TGTGCCAGCAGTCCAACCGGGACTCTCTCCTACAATGAGCAGTTCTTC.

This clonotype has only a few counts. This CDR3 reads CATRGGGGDDYTF. CDR3 sequence (DNA): TGTGCCACCCGAGGTGGAGGGGGGGACGACTACACCTTC. The V and J genes are TRBV24-1 and TRBJ1-2; D is possibly TRBD1 (6 bases). Germline V gene sequence: CDR1 KGHDR, CDR2 SFDVKD. V was pared by 9 bases and J by 10 bases, with 20 bases between. CDR3 length: 13 residues.

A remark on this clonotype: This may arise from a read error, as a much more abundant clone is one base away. The CDR3 protein is CASSLEAREQYF. Written as DNA, the CDR3 is TGTGCCAGCAGTTTAGAGGCAAGGGAGCAGTACTTC. This sequence joins TRBV28 and TRBJ2-7; D call uncertain. V lost 2 bases to trimming and J lost 7 bases, with 9 bases between them. In germline, CDR1 is MDHEN, CDR2 SYDVKM. The CDR3 is 12 amino acids. Supplemented by reference TRBV28 and TRBJ2-7, the full variable domain reads DVKVTQSSRYLVKRTGEKVFLECVQDMDHENMFWYRQDPGLGLRLIYFSYDVKMKEKGDIPEGYSVSREKKERFSLILESASTNQTSMYLCASSLEAREQYFGPGTRLTVT.

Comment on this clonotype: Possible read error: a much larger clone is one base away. The CDR3 loop reads CASKRGRSFYEQCF. In DNA, the CDR3 is TGTGCCAGCAAGAGGGGACGGAGCTTCTACGAGCAGTGCTTC. J is TRBJ2-7 and V is TRBV27, with D possibly being TRBD1 or TRBD2 (5 bases each). Per the germline V gene, CDR1 is MNHEY and CDR2 is SMNVEV (reference sequence). This CDR3 contains 14 residues.

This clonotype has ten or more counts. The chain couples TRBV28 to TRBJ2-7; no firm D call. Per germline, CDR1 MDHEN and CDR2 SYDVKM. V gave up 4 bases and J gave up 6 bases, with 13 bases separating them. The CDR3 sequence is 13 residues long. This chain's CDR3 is CASSSPPKREQYF. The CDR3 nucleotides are TGTGCCAGCAGTTCACCGCCCAAACGCGAGCAGTACTTC.

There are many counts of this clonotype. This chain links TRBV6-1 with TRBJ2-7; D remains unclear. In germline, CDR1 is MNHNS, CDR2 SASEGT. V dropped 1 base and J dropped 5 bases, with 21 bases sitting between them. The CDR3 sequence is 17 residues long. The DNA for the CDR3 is TGTGCCAGCAGTGAAGTTCCGGACCCTTTGGTGTCTGACGAGCAGTACTTC. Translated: CASSEVPDPLVSDEQYF.